This TCR beta chain is from a study of post-analysis software for immune sequencing data (dated by TCRdb to about 2015). A note on the overall study: Relapsing-remitting, secondary progressive and progressive-relapsing multiple sclerosis were recorded as disease courses, and subtype annotation was lacking for some patients. The patient repertoires were set against 10 to 11 previously published healthy control repertoires from donors whose ages ranged from about 6 to 25 years. A subset of samples was prepared in parallel using single-end sample barcoding, then pooled and co-amplified after Illumina adapter ligation.

For CDR1 and CDR2, the germline V gene lists SGHDT and YYEEEE. The cysteine opens and the phenylalanine closes a CDR3 of 16 amino acids. This entry keeps only the CDR3 DNA: 48 bases, framed from base 1. TCR beta repertoires were profiled from peripheral blood of about a dozen young patients with multiple sclerosis to demonstrate the VDJtools post-analysis software. Multiple sclerosis patients were children and adolescents aged about 6 to 15 years. A remark on this clonotype: No antigen is known for it. One end of the junction fails to match germline, which may point to a read error.

The library was prepared using PCR. Sequenced using an Illumina HiSeq 2500. Unique molecular identifiers were incorporated into TCR beta cDNA libraries to reduce PCR and sequencing biases. Approximately 500,000 cDNA molecules were obtained per 1 to 10 million input T cells, so each molecule approximated one T cell. The same protocol used for the earlier healthy control dataset was applied to prepare and sequence the patient libraries. Samples belonging to the same batch were prepared together, multiplexed and sequenced on a shared HiSeq lane. From the authors' description of their analysis: MIGEC was used to process the raw barcoded reads, and molecular identifier groups with only a single read were discarded before consensus assembly and CDR3 extraction. VDJtools was used for post-analysis of the clonotype tables, with diversity normalized by down-sampling every dataset to the smallest sample size. In repertoire overlap clustering, CDR3 amino acid sequences, but not nucleotide sequences, were matched to correct batch-related cross-sample contamination. The public reads were run again by TCRdb, first through fastp at Q25 and then through MiXCR, and only productive beta chains were kept. Rows merge per CDR3 protein into single entries with the most common DNA and genes. The V and J calls reflect TCRdb's pipeline rather than the authors' work. Within this sample are hundreds of thousands of distinct CDR3 sequences, with 30% of them counted one time only. The top ten constitute around 0.56% of the sample.

Study-wide conclusions, independent of this receptor: Strong co-clustering of samples prepared in the same batch was shown by direct clustering with F measure, prompting a batch-effect correction. The control group was slightly older than the multiple sclerosis patient group. A few TRBV segments, including TRBV5-6, TRBV5-1 and TRBV20-1, were significantly more frequent in patients than controls. Normalized Chao1 diversity was significantly lower in multiple sclerosis patients than controls, suggesting substantial peripheral T-cell clonal expansion.

This sequence was found in a girl under 18 with multiple sclerosis. The sequence is built from TRBV5-6 and TRBJ2-3; TRBD1 fits 7 bases in the junction. Sample: blood. The CDR3 protein is CVSSLQTGTATDTQYF. The nucleotide sequence reads as follows: TGTGTCAGCAGCCTCCAGACGGGGACAGCCACAGATACGCAGTATTTT. The entire variable domain, with the stretches around the CDR3 drawn from the reference TRBV5-6 and TRBJ2-3 proteins, is DAGVTQSPTHLIKTRGQQVTLRCSPKSGHDTVSWYQQALGQGPQFIFQYYEEEERQRGNFPDRFSGHQFPNYSSELNVNALLLGDSALYLCVSSLQTGTATDTQYFGPGTRLTVL.